The rows below give T cell receptor beta chains drawn from one sample of a study of blood T cell repertoires in COVID-19. Sequencing used immunoSEQ multiplex PCR; TCRdb keeps in-frame clones, though not all of them. The sample lists hundreds of thousands of clones; approximately 90% were seen once. The material sequenced was PBMCs or T cells enriched from blood (not recorded which). The receptors derive from a woman aged 55-70 years in a cohort exposed to, infected with or recovered from COVID-19 (not recorded which). The CDR3 runs from the conserved cysteine through the conserved F or W. A D gene is named only where the DNA matches it firmly. Where a row states a size, it is once, few, many or the class of an expanded clone; other rows omit it.

TRBJ2-1 NA NA TRBV4-2 TGTGCCAGCAGCCAAGTCGAATTGGGCCTCAATGAGCAGTTCTTC CASSQVELGLNEQFF
TRBJ1-6 NA NA TRBV7-8 TGTGCCAGCAGCCCCAGGTGGCTCTTGAATTCACCCCTCCACTTT CASSPRWLLNSPLHF
TRBJ2-1 NA TRBD2 TRBV9 TGTGCCAGCAGCCCCACCGGGACTAGCGGGAGGAATGAGCAGTTCTTC CASSPTGTSGRNEQFF
TRBJ2-7 NA NA TRBV21-1 TGTGCCAGCCCGGCTTTGAGCCGGGTACCCTACGAGCAGTACTTC CASPALSRVPYEQYF
TRBJ2-3 once TRBD1 TRBV5-1 TGCGCCAGCAGCTCGTTGGACAGGGGGAGCACAGATACGCAGTATTTT CASSSLDRGSTDTQYF
TRBJ2-3 few TRBD2 TRBV9 TGTGCCAGCAGCGTTAGCGGGAGGGAAACAGATACGCAGTATTTT CASSVSGRETDTQYF
TRBJ1-1 NA NA TRBV27 TGTGCCAGCAGTTTATTGGGGGCCGGGACTGAAGCTTTCTTT CASSLLGAGTEAFF
TRBJ2-1 NA TRBD2 TRBV9 TGTGCCAGCAGCGGGACTAGCGGGAAGGAGAATGAGCAGTTCTTC CASSGTSGKENEQFF
TRBJ2-1 NA NA TRBV27 TGTGCCAGCAGCCCTGACGGGGATGAGCAGTTCTTC CASSPDGDEQFF
TRBJ1-5 NA NA TRBV5-1 TGCGCCAGCAGCGAGGGGACTATCAATCAGCCCCAGCATTTT CASSEGTINQPQHF
TRBJ1-3 NA NA TRBV4-1 TGCGCCAGCAGCCAAGGGCAGCGTCCGAGCTCTGGAAACACCATATATTTT CASSQGQRPSSGNTIYF
TRBJ2-3 NA TRBD1 TRBV23-1 TGCGCCAGCAGTCAAAGACAGGGGGCTGCAGATACGCAGTATTTT CASSQRQGAADTQYF
TRBJ2-1 NA TRBD2 TRBV6-5 TGTGCCAGCAGTACTAGCGGGACTCCCGGCGATGAGCAGTTCTTC CASSTSGTPGDEQFF
TRBJ1-3 NA NA TRBV9 TGTGCCAGCAGCTCGACAGGTTTTGGAAACACCATATATTTT CASSSTGFGNTIYF
TRBJ1-3 NA NA TRBV18 TGTGCCAGCTCACCGCAGGGCGCAGGAAACACCATATATTTT CASSPQGAGNTIYF
TRBJ2-2 NA TRBD2 TRBV7-9 TGTGCCAGCAGCCCAGGACTAGCGCGATTGAACACCGGGGAGCTGTTTTTT CASSPGLARLNTGELFF
TRBJ1-4 NA TRBD1 TRBV27 TGTGCCAGCAGTTTAGCATCCGGGACAGGGGAAAAACTGTTTTTT CASSLASGTGEKLFF
TRBJ1-5 once NA TRBV28 TGTGCCAGCAGTGAAACAGGGACCTATAGCAATCAGCCCCAGCATTTT CASSETGTYSNQPQHF
TRBJ2-7 NA TRBD2 TRBV2 TGTGCCAGCAGACCGTGGACTAGCGGGACCTACGAGCAGTACTTC CASRPWTSGTYEQYF
TRBJ2-1 NA TRBD2 TRBV24-1 TGTGCCACCAGCTTCACTAGCGGATACAATGAGCAGTTCTTC CATSFTSGYNEQFF
TRBJ1-2 NA TRBD1 TRBV28 TGTGCCAGCAGTTTTCGGGACAGGGGATCCTATGGCTACACCTTC CASSFRDRGSYGYTF
TRBJ2-1 NA TRBD2 TRBV18 TGTGCCAGCTCACCACTAGCGGGAGGATACAATGAGCAGTTCTTC CASSPLAGGYNEQFF
TRBJ2-7 NA TRBD2 TRBV5-1 TGCGCCAGCAGCTTGGGACTAGCGGGAATCGCCTACGAGCAGTACTTC CASSLGLAGIAYEQYF
TRBJ2-1 NA TRBD2 TRBV9 TGTGCCAGCAGGTCACTAGCGGGACCGTACAATGAGCAGTTCTTC CASRSLAGPYNEQFF
TRBJ2-5 NA NA TRBV29-1 TGCAGCGTCTCACAGGGTTTAGAGACCCAGTACTTC CSVSQGLETQYF
TRBJ2-4 NA NA TRBV2 TGTGCCAGCGGGGGGATGACTGGAAACATTCAGTACTTC CASGGMTGNIQYF
TRBJ2-7 few NA TRBV7-3 TGTGCCAGCAGCCCTGACACAGCCTACGAGCAGTACTTC CASSPDTAYEQYF
TRBJ2-2 NA TRBD2 TRBV5-6 TGTGCCAGCAGCTTGAATGTTCGATCAGCGGGAGGGACCGGGGAGCTGTTTTTT CASSLNVRSAGGTGELFF
TRBJ1-1 NA TRBD1 TRBV6-5 TGTGCCAGCAGTTACGGTTACGGGACAGGGGGAACTGAAGCTTTCTTT CASSYGYGTGGTEAFF
TRBJ2-7 NA NA TRBV18 TGTGCCAGCTCTAACGAGGTGACAGCCTACGAGCAGTACTTC CASSNEVTAYEQYF
TRBJ1-1 NA NA TRBV27 TGTGCCACCACGGGGGCTTTCTTT CATTGAFF
TRBJ2-7 NA TRBD1 TRBV4-1 TGCGCCAGCAGCCAGGGTGACTCCCGGACAGGGGCCTACGAGCAGTACTTC CASSQGDSRTGAYEQYF
TRBJ2-7 NA TRBD2 TRBV7-2 TGTGCCAGCACCCTTGGACTAGCGGGAACCTACGAGCAGTACTTC CASTLGLAGTYEQYF
TRBJ1-2 NA NA TRBV2 TGTGCCAGCAGTGAATTCAGGGGATATGGCTACACCTTC CASSEFRGYGYTF
TRBJ2-7 few TRBD2 TRBV4-3 TGCGCCAGCAGCCAAGACGGGGGGACTAGCGGGAGCGACGAGCAGTACTTC CASSQDGGTSGSDEQYF
TRBJ2-1 NA NA TRBV7-8 TGTGCCAGCAGCCGGAGGAATGAGCAGTTCTTC CASSRRNEQFF
TRBJ1-2 NA TRBD1 TRBV12-3/TRBV12-4 TGTGCCAGCAAATTCCGGGACAGGGGCGGCTACACCTTC CASKFRDRGGYTF
TRBJ1-2 NA TRBD1 TRBV19 TGTGCCAGTAGTCGTGGGACAGGGCACCTCTTC CASSRGTGHLF
TRBJ1-2 NA TRBD1 TRBV7-3 TGTGCCAGCAGCTGGGACAGGGGGAACTATGGCTACACCTTC CASSWDRGNYGYTF
TRBJ2-7 NA TRBD2 TRBV28 TGTGCCAGCAGGCTAGCGGGAGGTACCTACGAGCAGTACTTC CASRLAGGTYEQYF